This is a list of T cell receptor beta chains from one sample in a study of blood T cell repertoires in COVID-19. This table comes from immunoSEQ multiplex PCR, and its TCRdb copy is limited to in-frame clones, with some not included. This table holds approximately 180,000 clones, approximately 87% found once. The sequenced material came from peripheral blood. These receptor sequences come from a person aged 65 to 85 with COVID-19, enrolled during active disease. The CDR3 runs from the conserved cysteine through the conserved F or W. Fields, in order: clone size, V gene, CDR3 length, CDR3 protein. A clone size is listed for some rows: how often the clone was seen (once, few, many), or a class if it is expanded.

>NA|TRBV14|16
CASSLVVRGLRTEAFF
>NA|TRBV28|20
CASRTPGPLGLAGVPEEQYF
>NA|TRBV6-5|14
CASTSGQVNTEAFF
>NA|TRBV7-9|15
CASSLFQSAEETQYF
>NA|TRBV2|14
CASKREVSSYEQYF
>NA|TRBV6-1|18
CASSDTSPGQANLYGYTF
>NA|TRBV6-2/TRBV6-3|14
CASSSVTTNEKLFF
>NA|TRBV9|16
CASSVGWQINTGELFF
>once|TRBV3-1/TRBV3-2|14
CASSQDPQADEQFF
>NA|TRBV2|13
CASLAGGEETQYF
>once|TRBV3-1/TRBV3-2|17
CASSQEGLGTGNYGYTF
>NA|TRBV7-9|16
CASSLAGGPSYNEQFF
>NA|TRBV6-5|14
CASSTQDRGGEQYF
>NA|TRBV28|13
CASSSGRANGYTF
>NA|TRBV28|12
CASRPGFYGYTF
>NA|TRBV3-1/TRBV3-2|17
CASSQDRGTLSGNEQFF
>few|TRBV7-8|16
CASSLGGGSGANVLTF
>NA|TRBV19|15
CASSPQDRSSYEQYF
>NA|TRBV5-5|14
CASSLGQGKYGYTF
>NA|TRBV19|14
CASSIVGAFSEQYF
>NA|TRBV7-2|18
CASSLALSGQGAYNEQFF
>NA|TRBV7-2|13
CASSPGGNSPLHF
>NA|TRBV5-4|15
CASSPRTGSYNEQFF
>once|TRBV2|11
CASSSVTGYTF
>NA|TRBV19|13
CATLWTGGNTIYF
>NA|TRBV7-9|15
CASSLRQGLSEKLFF
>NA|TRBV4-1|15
CASSQVDRGMYGYTF
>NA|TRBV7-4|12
CASSSQFQGGYF
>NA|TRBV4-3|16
CASSQDEGGSSYEQYF
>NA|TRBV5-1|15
CASSLAAGSTDTQYF
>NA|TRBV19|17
CASSVQSGRKVYNEQFF
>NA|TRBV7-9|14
CASSLEGVSEKLFF
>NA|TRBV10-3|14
CAISKDRVQETQYF
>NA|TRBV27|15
CASSPGGLAGYEQYF